This T cell receptor (beta chain) was recorded in a study of vaccination effects on CD4 cells after COVID-19. Libraries were prepared by immunoSEQ multiplex PCR; TCRdb keeps only in-frame clonotypes and omits some of them. The sample includes around 69,000 clones, roughly 80% of them seen just once. Comments on this clone: Its specificity is not known.

After less than twelve days in culture, the CD4+ T cells were isolated. Participants completed two doses of the BNT162b2 or mRNA-1273 vaccine. The CDR3 consists of 16 residues. The V end lost 0 bases, the J end lost 2 bases, and 14 bases lay between the germline ends. Per germline, CDR1 SGDLS and CDR2 YYNGEE. The source is a human donor who received a COVID-19 vaccine. The source material was CD4+ T cells from PBMCs cultured without peptide, sampled after COVID-19 vaccination. J is TRBJ2-5 and V is TRBV9, with D perhaps matching TRBD1 (5 bases). The CDR3 loop is CASSVGSSQGQETQYF. The CDR3 DNA reads as TGTGCCAGCAGCGTAGGGTCTTCGCAGGGACAAGAGACCCAGTACTTC.